One and the same sample provided the 21 T cell receptor beta chains below, sequenced in a study of T cells in localized non-small cell lung cancer. Sequencing was performed with immunoSEQ multiplex PCR; in TCRdb, only in-frame clones are kept and a portion is missing. The repertoire holds around 29,000 clones, 78% seen once, with roughly 31% in the top ten. The sample was peripheral blood, taken before any cancer treatment. These receptors all come from a male donor at least 60 years old with stage II squamous cell lung carcinoma.

This clone came up once. The rearrangement joins TRBV7-9 to TRBJ2-2; D call uncertain. The CDR3 spans 15 residues. V was shortened by 1 base and J by 1 base, with 7 bases between the two germline ends. Germline CDR1 SEHNR, CDR2 FQNEAQ (reference sequence). The CDR3 here is CASSLGAGNTGELFF. The CDR3 nucleotides read TGTGCCAGCAGCTTAGGGGCAGGGAACACCGGGGAGCTGTTTTTT.

This clone was detected many times. The chain joins TRBV9 to TRBJ2-2; D call uncertain. In germline, CDR1 is SGDLS, CDR2 YYNGEE. V was cut by 4 bases and J by 2 bases, with 12 bases left in between. This CDR3 has 15 amino acids. CDR3 in DNA: TGTGCCAGCAGCCCCGCGGTAGGCAACACCGGGGAGCTGTTTTTT. Amino acids: CASSPAVGNTGELFF.

The V call is TRBV9, the J call TRBJ1-1, with D uncertain. From germline, CDR1 is SGDLS and CDR2 YYNGEE. V lost 4 bases and J 3 bases, leaving 16 bases between the germline ends. The CDR3 totals 15 residues. This CDR3 reads CASSLLTRGDTEAFF. DNA for the CDR3: TGTGCCAGCAGCCTCCTGACCCGAGGTGACACTGAAGCTTTCTTT.

The genes are TRBV29-1 and TRBJ2-5; 8 bases map to TRBD2. Germline V gene lookup returns CDR1 SQVTM and CDR2 ANQGSEA. This CDR3 spans 13 amino acids. V shed 7 bases, J shed 5 bases, and the junction held 9 bases outside the gene matches. CDR3 in amino acids: CSAQSGGRETQYF. The CDR3 bases are TGCAGCGCTCAAAGCGGGGGACGGGAGACCCAGTACTTC.

The genes are TRBV5-8 and TRBJ1-4; no firm D call. The germline V gene encodes CDR1 SGHTS and CDR2 YDEGEE. The CDR3 spans 14 residues. V lost 2 bases, J lost 8 bases, and 13 bases lay in between. CDR3 sequence: CASSFGTAGEKLFF. The CDR3 DNA reads as TGTGCCAGCAGCTTCGGTACCGCCGGGGAAAAACTGTTTTTT.

This clone has just a few counts. The chain uses TRBV18 and TRBJ1-1; 10 bases agree with TRBD1. Germline CDR1 KGHSH, CDR2 LQKENI. V lost 2 bases, J lost 4 bases, and 7 bases stayed unmatched. The CDR3 has 16 residues. This chain's CDR3 is CASSPWTGGGSTEAFF. DNA of the CDR3: TGTGCCAGCTCACCATGGACAGGGGGAGGGAGCACTGAAGCTTTCTTT.

V and J are TRBV5-8 and TRBJ2-1; no firm D call. This CDR3 comprises 11 residues. CDR1 and CDR2 from the germline V gene are SGHTS and YDEGEE. The V and J ends lost 0 bases and 7 bases respectively, with 2 bases between them. The CDR3 reads CASSLGNEQFF. CDR3 sequence (DNA): TGTGCCAGCAGCTTGGGAAATGAGCAGTTCTTC.

The chain employs TRBV5-1 and TRBJ2-7, with 7 positions matching TRBD1. Germline V lookup: CDR1 SGHRS, CDR2 YFSETQ. V dropped 3 bases and J dropped 3; count of bases not matched to a gene: 3. The CDR3 consists of 13 residues. The CDR3 protein is CASSSRQGYEQYF. The CDR3 DNA reads TGCGCCAGCAGCTCCCGACAGGGCTACGAGCAGTACTTC.

This chain links TRBV6-5 with TRBJ1-1, with D hard to call. The CDR3 length is 13 residues. V lost 1 base and J 5 bases, leaving 8 bases between the germline ends. Germline assignment: CDR1 MNHEY and CDR2 SVGAGI. This chain's CDR3 is CASSYFRGTEAFF. In nucleotides, the CDR3 is TGTGCCAGCAGTTACTTCAGAGGAACTGAAGCTTTCTTT.

This chain uses TRBV5-4 with TRBJ2-1, with 9 bases aligning to TRBD1. This CDR3 has 15 amino acids. Germline V gene data show CDR1 as SGHNT and CDR2 as YYREEE (reference sequence). V dropped 1 base and J dropped 5; count of bases not matched to a gene: 4. CDR3 nucleotides: TGTGCCAGCAGCTTGTGGACAGGGGACGACAATGAGCAGTTCTTC. This codes for CASSLWTGDDNEQFF.

This clone was recorded once. This chain connects TRBV5-5 to TRBJ1-1; D might be TRBD1 (5 bases). Germline loops: CDR1 SGHKS, CDR2 YYEKEE (reference sequence). CDR3 length: 15 amino acids. Between the trimmed V and J ends, which lost 4 bases and 1 base, there was a span of 14 bases. The DNA for the CDR3 is TGTGCCAGCAGCCATAGGGACGTCGGGAACACTGAAGCTTTCTTT. Translating gives CASSHRDVGNTEAFF.

This clone was seen only once. This chain joins TRBV7-2 and TRBJ2-1; D uncertain. Trimming removed 3 bases at V and 7 bases at J, with 10 bases between. CDR1 is SGHTA, CDR2 FQGNSA, per germline. The CDR3 consists of 13 residues. The CDR3 is CASSFWRENEQFF. The DNA for the CDR3 is TGTGCCAGCAGCTTTTGGCGCGAAAATGAGCAGTTCTTC.

The chain couples TRBV7-9 to TRBJ1-2, with 7 bases that match TRBD1. The germline V gene encodes CDR1 SEHNR and CDR2 FQNEAQ (reference sequence). The CDR3 extends over 14 amino acids. V trimming: 5 bases; J trimming: 4 bases; junction bases outside the gene matches: 7. The CDR3 DNA reads as TGTGCCAGCAGCAGCCAACAGGGGTCCTATGGCTACACCTTC. Translation gives CASSSQQGSYGYTF.

V and J are TRBV30 and TRBJ2-1, with D unclear. This CDR3 has 13 amino acids. Germline V gene data show CDR1 as GTSNPN and CDR2 as SVGIG (reference sequence). Trimming removed 0 bases from V and 7 bases from J, with 10 bases in between. DNA of the CDR3: TGTGCCTGGAGTGTAAGGCCCGTTAATGAGCAGTTCTTC. This sequence encodes CAWSVRPVNEQFF.

The chain has TRBV5-4 and TRBJ2-7; tentatively, D is TRBD1 (6 bases). Trimming removed 2 bases from V and 4 bases from J, with 7 bases in between. Germline V gives CDR1 SGHNT, CDR2 YYREEE (reference sequence). CDR3 length equals 12 residues. CDR3 sequence (DNA): TGTGCCAGCAGCTTACAGGGTTACGAGCAGTACTTC. Translating gives CASSLQGYEQYF.

This chain uses TRBV6-1 with TRBJ2-6; D not certain. The CDR3 has 15 residues. Germline V gene sequence: CDR1 MNHNS, CDR2 SASEGT. Trimming removed 6 bases from V and 0 bases from J, with 9 bases in between. CDR3 in DNA: TGTGCCAGCAGGGGGAACCCCTCTGGGGCCAACGTCCTGACTTTC. Protein product: CASRGNPSGANVLTF.

The rearrangement joins TRBV27 to TRBJ1-1; 8 nucleotides match TRBD1. V was clipped by 5 bases and J by 0 bases; unmatched bases: 11. Germline V gene lookup returns CDR1 MNHEY and CDR2 SMNVEV (reference sequence). The CDR3 extends over 17 amino acids. The CDR3 loop reads CASSPRRTGLMNTEAFF. The CDR3 coding sequence is TGTGCCAGCAGTCCCCGGCGGACAGGGCTGATGAACACTGAAGCTTTCTTT.

The chain combines TRBV30 with TRBJ1-1; no definite D call. The CDR3 is 15 residues long. V was cut by 3 bases and J by 0 bases, with 14 bases left in between. Germline CDR1 reads GTSNPN; CDR2 reads SVGIG (reference sequence). The CDR3 loop reads CAWSPKGRLNTEAFF. In DNA, the CDR3 is TGTGCCTGGAGCCCAAAAGGACGGTTGAACACTGAAGCTTTCTTT.

The gene calls are TRBV9 and TRBJ1-6; D is ambiguous. V lost 6 bases to trimming and J lost 10 bases, with 14 bases between them. CDR1 SGDLS and CDR2 YYNGEE come from the germline V gene. There are 13 residues in the CDR3. The CDR3 DNA reads TGTGCCAGCACCCTCGACTCGGCCTCACCCCTCCACTTT. This translates into CASTLDSASPLHF.

This rearrangement joins TRBV27 to TRBJ2-7; D might be TRBD2 (7 bases). Germline V gene data show CDR1 as MNHEY and CDR2 as SMNVEV (reference sequence). Trimming pared 4 bases from V and 4 bases from J, leaving 11 bases between. This CDR3 is built from 13 residues. The CDR3 is CASSWGGGYEQYF. The CDR3 coding sequence is TGTGCCAGCAGTTGGGGAGGGGGGTACGAGCAGTACTTC.

This chain joins TRBV7-9 and TRBJ2-7, with a tentative D call TRBD1 (6 bases). The CDR3 extends over 15 amino acids. The V gene's germline CDR1 is SEHNR and CDR2 FQNEAQ (reference sequence). V was shortened by 5 bases and J by 1 base, with 15 bases between the two germline ends. CDR3 DNA sequence: TGTGCCAGCAGCCCTCCACAGGGTGTATCCTACGAGCAGTACTTC. Translation: CASSPPQGVSYEQYF.